Here is one TCR beta chain with its context. This entry comes from a study of control samples from healthy donors and cancer patients. This CDR3 is 17 amino acids long. Trimming took off 3 bases at V and 3 bases at J, with 20 bases between the two ends. CDR1 is LNHDA and CDR2 is SQIVND in the germline V gene (reference sequence). Assay used: immunoSEQ multiplex PCR; TCRdb lists only in-frame clones, some missing. The sample has 50,000 or so clones; about 86% are singletons. The sequenced sample was PBMCs. The sequence came from a woman aged 45-60 years with lung cancer. The chain combines TRBV19 with TRBJ1-1, with D tentatively TRBD1 (6 bases). The CDR3 loop is CASSIRTAWSWDTEAFF. CDR3 DNA: TGTGCCAGTAGTATTAGGACAGCGTGGTCATGGGACACTGAAGCTTTCTTT.